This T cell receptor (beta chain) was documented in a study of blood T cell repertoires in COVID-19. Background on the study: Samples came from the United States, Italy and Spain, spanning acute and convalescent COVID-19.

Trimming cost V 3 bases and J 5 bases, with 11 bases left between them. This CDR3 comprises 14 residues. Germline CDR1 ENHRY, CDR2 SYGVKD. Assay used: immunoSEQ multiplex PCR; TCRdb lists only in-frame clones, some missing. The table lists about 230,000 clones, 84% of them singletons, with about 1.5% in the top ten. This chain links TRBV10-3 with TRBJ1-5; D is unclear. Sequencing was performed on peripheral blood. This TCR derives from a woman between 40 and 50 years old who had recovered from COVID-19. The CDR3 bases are TGTGCCATCAGTGAACTAGTAGGGTATCAGCCCCAGCATTTT. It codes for CAISELVGYQPQHF.